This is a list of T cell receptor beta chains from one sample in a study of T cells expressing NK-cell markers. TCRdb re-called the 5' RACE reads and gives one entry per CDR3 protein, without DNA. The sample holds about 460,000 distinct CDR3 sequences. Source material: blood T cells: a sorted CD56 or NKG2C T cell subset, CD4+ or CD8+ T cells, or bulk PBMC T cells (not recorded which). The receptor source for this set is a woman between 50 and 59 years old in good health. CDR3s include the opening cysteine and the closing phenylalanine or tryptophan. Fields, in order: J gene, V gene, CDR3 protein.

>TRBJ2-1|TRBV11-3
CASSSFWGSYNEQFF
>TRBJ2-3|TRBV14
CASSQEQGGYTQYF
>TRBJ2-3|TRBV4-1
CASSQDRGQANTDTQYF
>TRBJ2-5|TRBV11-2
CASSLSAYETQYF
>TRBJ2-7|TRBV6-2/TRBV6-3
CASRKLGTYYEQYF
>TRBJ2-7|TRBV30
CAWSQGTSNTYF
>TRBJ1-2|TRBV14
CASSQDYTNYGYTF
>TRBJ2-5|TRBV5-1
CASSLVMEFVQETQYF
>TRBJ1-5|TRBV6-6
CASSYEGPPLPQHF
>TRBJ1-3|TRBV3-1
CASSPGVGNAGNTIYF
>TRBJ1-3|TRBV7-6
CASSRQVPDSGNTIYF
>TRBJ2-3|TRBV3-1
CASSFRPSTDTQYF
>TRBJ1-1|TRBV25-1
CASIGTGRKIEAFF
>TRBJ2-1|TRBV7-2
CASSRPEVNEQFF
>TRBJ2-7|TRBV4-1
CASSQAPDSIYEQYF
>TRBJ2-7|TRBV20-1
CSAIPAGGPVDSYEQYF
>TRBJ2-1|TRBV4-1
CASSPSEASNEQFF
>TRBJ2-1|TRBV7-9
CASSLISGSVGEQFF
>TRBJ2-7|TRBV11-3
CASSFPPSYEQYF
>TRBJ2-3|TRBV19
CASRISGTDTQYF
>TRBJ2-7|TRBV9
CASSGVKPYEQYF
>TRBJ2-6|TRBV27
CASSAASGANVLTF
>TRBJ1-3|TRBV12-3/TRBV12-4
CASSRQGDGNTIYF
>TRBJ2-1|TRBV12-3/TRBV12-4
CASRGKISVSSYNEQFF
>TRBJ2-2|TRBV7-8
CASSPRTRTLTGELFF
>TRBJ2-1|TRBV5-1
CASSLAGGGRLDEQFF
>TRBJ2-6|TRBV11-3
CASSLQDSPSGANVLTF
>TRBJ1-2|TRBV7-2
CASTLPGREGYGYTF
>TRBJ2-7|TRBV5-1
CASFDRGNEQYF
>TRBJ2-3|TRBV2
CASAGGKGTDTQYF
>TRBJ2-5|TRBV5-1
CASSLPLLPNQETQYF
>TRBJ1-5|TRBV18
CASSTGASNQPQHF
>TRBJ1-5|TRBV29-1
CSAKTDNSNQPQHF
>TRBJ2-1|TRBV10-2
CASKTGTSGPYNEQFF
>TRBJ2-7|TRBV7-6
CASSLVAGGQGGYEQYF
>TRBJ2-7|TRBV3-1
CASSQDRLGGAYEQYF
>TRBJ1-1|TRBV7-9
CASSFGVAEAFF
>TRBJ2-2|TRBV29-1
CSVKIRGQGGELFF
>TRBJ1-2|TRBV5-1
CASSLDRPPNYGYTF
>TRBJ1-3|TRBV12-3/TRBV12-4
CASRQPGQVSGNTIYF
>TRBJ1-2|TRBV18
CASSPLDLRYGYTF
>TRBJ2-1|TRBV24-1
CATSEPGLAGTGNEQFF
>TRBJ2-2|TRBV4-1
CASSQGAQGVGELFF
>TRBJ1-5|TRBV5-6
CASSLAGAGPQHF
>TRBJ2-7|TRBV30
CAWKGGQGGYEQYF
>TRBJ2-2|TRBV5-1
CASSSRQGNSGELFF